The 18 T cell receptor beta chains reported below all come from one sample, sequenced in a study of early T cells in non-severe SARS-CoV-2 infection. TCRdb ran MiXCR on the 5' RACE reads and lists one entry per CDR3 protein. Of about 58,000 distinct CDR3 sequences listed, about 8% are singletons. The sample taken for sequencing was whole blood. Receptors originate from an adult who was a healthcare worker with PCR-confirmed SARS-CoV-2 infection or an uninfected control (not recorded which).

This chain connects TRBV7-9 to TRBJ2-4; 9 bases agree with TRBD1. Trimming at V came to 5 bases and at J to 0 bases, leaving 2 bases not matched to a gene. The CDR3 totals 15 residues. Germline V lookup: CDR1 SEHNR, CDR2 FQNEAQ (reference sequence). The chain's CDR3 is CASSLQGAAKNIQYF. As DNA, the CDR3 is TGTGCCAGCAGCCTACAGGGGGCAGCCAAAAACATTCAGTACTTC.

This clonotype was counted ten times or more. This rearrangement joins TRBV5-1 to TRBJ1-1, with a weak D call TRBD1 (5 bases). The CDR3 extends over 14 amino acids. From germline, CDR1 is SGHRS and CDR2 YFSETQ. Trimming stripped 7 bases from V and 3 bases from J, with 16 bases between. The CDR3 bases are TGCGCCAGCCGGGAGGGGAGGCTCGACACTGAAGCTTTCTTT. It specifies CASREGRLDTEAFF.

This clonotype showed up just a few times. Here the CDR3 DNA reads TGCGCCAGCAGCAACGGGACTAGCTCTCCCGAGCAGTACTTC. Its protein product is CASSNGTSSPEQYF. The chain recombines TRBV5-1 with TRBJ2-7; 9 nucleotides align to TRBD2. V lost 4 bases, J lost 6 bases, and 8 bases stayed unmatched. The CDR3 length is 14 residues. Germline V lookup: CDR1 SGHRS, CDR2 YFSETQ.

This clonotype was picked up many times. The chain recombines TRBV2 with TRBJ1-1; no definite D call. The germline CDR1 and CDR2 sequences are SNHLY and FYNNEI. The CDR3 spans 11 residues. The V end was cut by 7 bases, the J end by 5 bases, with 8 bases between. This CDR3 reads CASKLDTEAFF. CDR3 bases: TGTGCCAGCAAATTGGATACTGAAGCTTTCTTT.

This clonotype has at least ten counts. V usage is TRBV5-6 and J usage is TRBJ2-5; 8 bases are shared with TRBD1. Per the germline V gene, CDR1 is SGHDT and CDR2 is YYEEEE. Trimming took 2 bases from V and 5 from J; bases not matched to a gene: 2. The CDR3 extends over 13 amino acids. CDR3 DNA sequence: TGTGCCAGCAGCTTCCGACAGGGGGAGACCCAGTACTTC. It yields the protein CASSFRQGETQYF.

There are many counts of this clonotype. The rearrangement links TRBV29-1 to TRBJ2-7; the match to TRBD2 covers 12 bases. The CDR3 totals 16 residues. Germline V gene lookup returns CDR1 SQVTM and CDR2 ANQGSEA. The V gene end was trimmed by 5 bases and the J gene end by 0 bases; junction bases not matched to a gene: 8. The CDR3: CSVRGGTSGSSYEQYF. The CDR3 bases are TGCAGCGTTCGGGGGGGGACTAGCGGGTCCTCCTACGAGCAGTACTTC.

The chain employs TRBV6-2 or TRBV6-3 and TRBJ2-1; the D is unclear. Trimming removed 5 bases from V and 6 bases from J, with 17 bases in between. The CDR3 runs 15 residues. In germline, CDR1 is MNHEY, CDR2 SVGEGT. CDR3: CASSHLVLKVNEQFF. The CDR3 DNA follows: TGTGCCAGCAGTCACCTGGTACTGAAAGTCAATGAGCAGTTCTTC.

The rearrangement joins TRBV7-3 to TRBJ2-4; TRBD2 aligns across 8 bases. The CDR3 length is 13 residues. Germline CDR1 is SGHTA and CDR2 is FQGTGA. V lost 5 bases, J lost 8 bases, and 5 bases stayed unmatched. The CDR3 nucleotides are TGTGCCAGCAGCCTAGGACTAGCCGACATTCAGTACTTC. This encodes CASSLGLADIQYF.

This clonotype was counted a few times. The chain has TRBV5-8 and TRBJ1-1; D remains unclear. The CDR3 sequence is 13 residues long. Trimming pared 3 bases from V and 4 bases from J, leaving 10 bases between. Germline values: CDR1 SGHTS, CDR2 YDEGEE. The DNA for the CDR3 is TGTGCCAGCAGCTCCAAATTGAGCACTGAAGCTTTCTTT. Encoded protein: CASSSKLSTEAFF.

This clonotype showed up just a few times. The chain combines TRBV7-2 with TRBJ2-3; no definite D call. Trimming removed 1 base at V and 0 bases at J, with 14 bases between. The CDR3 runs 17 residues. Germline V CDR1 and CDR2: SGHTA, FQGNSA. The CDR3, as DNA: TGTGCCAGCAGCTTAGGCCTAGTCTGGCGAAGCACAGATACGCAGTATTTT. The encoded protein is CASSLGLVWRSTDTQYF.

Only a few counts were recorded for this clonotype. The genes are TRBV20-1 and TRBJ2-1, with D maybe TRBD2 (7 bases). The ends were cut back, 6 bases at V and 4 bases at J, with 19 bases in the middle. CDR1 DFQATT and CDR2 SNEGSKA come from the germline V gene (reference sequence). This CDR3 region has 15 residues. CDR3 loop: CSAGGLAAGYNEQFF. As DNA, the CDR3 is TGCAGTGCGGGGGGCCTAGCGGCCGGGTACAATGAGCAGTTCTTC.

This clonotype was recorded many times. V usage is TRBV28 and J usage is TRBJ2-3; D may be TRBD1 (6 bases). Trimming took 4 bases from V and 1 from J, leaving 21 bases between them. CDR1 is MDHEN and CDR2 is SYDVKM in the germline V gene. The CDR3 loop spans 18 amino acids. CDR3 coding DNA: TGTGCCAGCAGTTCAAAGCCCATGACAGGTCGAGGCACAGATACGCAGTATTTT. Its translation is CASSSKPMTGRGTDTQYF.

The chain combines TRBV5-1 with TRBJ2-2, with 8 bases lining up with TRBD2. Germline CDR1 and CDR2: SGHRS and YFSETQ. The CDR3 consists of 14 residues. Trimming cost V 4 bases and J 4 bases; bases outside gene matches: 3. CDR3 region: CASSRSGSTGELFF. In nucleotides, the CDR3 is TGCGCCAGCAGCCGAAGCGGGAGCACCGGGGAGCTGTTTTTT.

This clonotype was detected a few times. This sequence joins TRBV5-1 and TRBJ1-6; D unclear. With 1 base removed from V and 5 bases from J, the gap between germline ends came to 1 base. The CDR3 runs 12 residues. The germline CDR1 and CDR2 sequences are SGHRS and YFSETQ. CDR3: CASSLNNSPLHF. In nucleotides, the CDR3 is TGCGCCAGCAGCTTGAATAATTCACCCCTCCACTTT.

This clonotype was detected only a few times. The chain couples TRBV5-6 to TRBJ1-1, with a tentative D call TRBD1 (6 bases). Germline V lookup: CDR1 SGHDT, CDR2 YYEEEE. CDR3 length: 16 amino acids. Between the trimmed V and J ends, which lost 0 bases and 0 bases, there was a span of 12 bases. The CDR3 sequence: CASSLEQGRMNTEAFF. CDR3 coding DNA: TGTGCCAGCAGCTTGGAGCAGGGGAGGATGAACACTGAAGCTTTCTTT. Using reference TRBV5-6 and TRBJ1-1 for the parts outside the CDR3, the full variable domain is DAGVTQSPTHLIKTRGQQVTLRCSPKSGHDTVSWYQQALGQGPQFIFQYYEEEERQRGNFPDRFSGHQFPNYSSELNVNALLLGDSALYLCASSLEQGRMNTEAFFGQGTRLTVV.

Written as DNA, the CDR3 is TGTGCCAGCAGCCGGGAGGCTACCCCCGGGGCCAACGTCCTGACTTTC. As protein: CASSREATPGANVLTF. The rearrangement links TRBV7-3 to TRBJ2-6; 7 positions agree with TRBD2. V was pared by 5 bases and J by 4 bases, with 8 bases of the junction left unmatched. The CDR3 covers 16 residues. Germline CDR1 reads SGHTA; CDR2 reads FQGTGA.

This clonotype was found many times. The chain joins TRBV7-2 to TRBJ2-5; TRBD2 matches at 12 bases. V was clipped by 1 base and J by 3 bases; unmatched bases: 0. The CDR3 sequence is 15 residues long. Germline V CDR1 and CDR2: SGHTA, FQGNSA. CDR3 in amino acids: CASSLGTSGKETQYF. CDR3 in DNA: TGTGCCAGCAGCTTAGGGACTAGCGGGAAAGAGACCCAGTACTTC.

This clonotype occurred many times. The chain recombines TRBV20-1 with TRBJ1-4; 9 bases line up with TRBD1. Germline loops: CDR1 DFQATT, CDR2 SNEGSKA (reference sequence). The length of the CDR3 is 15 residues. The ends lost 0 bases at V and 6 bases at J; junction bases unmatched: 5. The chain's CDR3 is CSARDTGGADEKLFF. The CDR3 coding sequence is TGCAGTGCTAGAGACACAGGGGGCGCGGATGAAAAACTGTTTTTT.